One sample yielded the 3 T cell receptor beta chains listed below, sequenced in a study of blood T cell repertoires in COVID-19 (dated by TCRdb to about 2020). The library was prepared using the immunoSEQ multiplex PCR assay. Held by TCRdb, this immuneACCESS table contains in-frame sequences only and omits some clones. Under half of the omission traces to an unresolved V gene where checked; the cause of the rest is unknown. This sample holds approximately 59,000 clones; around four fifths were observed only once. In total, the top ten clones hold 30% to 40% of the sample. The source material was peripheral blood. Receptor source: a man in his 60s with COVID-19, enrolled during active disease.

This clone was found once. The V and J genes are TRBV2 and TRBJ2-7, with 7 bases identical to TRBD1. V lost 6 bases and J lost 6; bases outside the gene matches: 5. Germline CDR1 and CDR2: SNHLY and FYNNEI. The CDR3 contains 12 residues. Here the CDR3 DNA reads TGTGCCAGCAGGGAGACAGGGATCGAGCAGTACTTC. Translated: CASRETGIEQYF. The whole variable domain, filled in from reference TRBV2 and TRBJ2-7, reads EPEVTQTPSHQVTQMGQEVILRCVPISNHLYFYWYRQILGQKVEFLVSFYNNEISEKSEIFDDQFSVERPDGSNFTLKIRSTKLEDSAMYFCASRETGIEQYFGPGTRLTVT.

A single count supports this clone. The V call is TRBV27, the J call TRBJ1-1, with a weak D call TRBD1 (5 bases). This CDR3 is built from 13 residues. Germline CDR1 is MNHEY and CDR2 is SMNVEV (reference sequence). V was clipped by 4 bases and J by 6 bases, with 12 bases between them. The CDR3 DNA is TGTGCCAGCAGTTGGAACGGAGGGGCTGAAGCTTTCTTT. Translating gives CASSWNGGAEAFF.

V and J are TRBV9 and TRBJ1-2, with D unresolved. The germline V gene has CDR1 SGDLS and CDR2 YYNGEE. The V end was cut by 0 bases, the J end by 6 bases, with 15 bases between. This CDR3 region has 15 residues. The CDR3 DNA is TGTGCCAGCAGCGTAGAGCTCCGGACTGGCAATGGCTACACCTTC. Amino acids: CASSVELRTGNGYTF. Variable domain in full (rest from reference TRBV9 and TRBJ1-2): DSGVTQTPKHLITATGQRVTLRCSPRSGDLSVYWYQQSLDQGLQFLIQYYNGEERAKGNILERFSAQQFPDLHSELNLSSLELGDSALYFCASSVELRTGNGYTFGSGTRLTVV.